The T cell receptor beta chain under discussion was sequenced for a study of blood T cell repertoires in COVID-19. Background on the study: From T cells, B-cell-depleted T cells, or PBMCs came the material, which was cDNA or gDNA.

V shed 1 base, J shed 0 bases, and the junction held 2 bases outside the gene matches. In germline, CDR1 is SGHDN, CDR2 FVKESK. This CDR3 is 15 amino acids long. Data came from immunoSEQ multiplex PCR; TCRdb stores just in-frame clones and leaves some out. The table has around 380,000 clones, approximately 89% seen once. Cohorts were assigned according to the clinical history that participants reported. Recovered status in Cohort 3 required two negative PCRs, clearance, or symptom resolution. This clone was seen only once. This sequence originates from a man younger than 45 who had recovered from COVID-19. Source material: PBMCs or T cells enriched from blood (not recorded which). The chain has TRBV14 and TRBJ1-1; 7 bases map to TRBD1. In DNA, the CDR3 is TGTGCCAGCAGCCAAGGGGGGACAGTGAACACTGAAGCTTTCTTT. Translation gives CASSQGGTVNTEAFF.